These 2 T cell receptor beta chains were sequenced from one sample in a study of response to subunit inactivated influenza vaccine listed by TCRdb under 2018. Receptor amplification or capture employed RT-PCR. For sequencing, an Illumina HiSeq 2500 was employed. TCRdb ran its own pipeline on the public reads, namely fastp trimming at Q25 and MiXCR clone calling, and kept in-frame beta chains. Entries that share a CDR3 protein sequence are merged under the most common genes and DNA. The sample table records about 540,000 distinct CDR3 sequences; around a quarter of these occur just once. The ten largest clones add up to 2.8% of the sample. Separately, the same data were catalogued under a study of T cells expressing NK-cell markers. As the second publication notes: TCR beta cDNA libraries were prepared using 5'RACE template switching, which introduced a universal primer site and unique molecular identifiers.

Sequences were derived from CD4+ T cells sorted from PBMCs, sampled 11 to 12 days after vaccination. These receptors were taken from a man between 45 and 60 years old who received an inactivated influenza vaccine. Donor details come from another sample of the same person, matched by shared clones.

This chain joins TRBV12-3 or TRBV12-4 and TRBJ1-6; 10 bases fit TRBD1. The V and J ends lost 5 bases and 9 bases, in that order; junction bases with no gene match: 4. This CDR3 is 14 amino acids long. CDR3 DNA sequence: TGTGCCAGCAGTGCCCGGGACAGGGGTTCACCCCTCCACTTT. Its protein is CASSARDRGSPLHF.

The V call is TRBV28, the J call TRBJ1-3, with a tentative D call TRBD1 (6 bases). The ends were cut back, 6 bases at V and 4 bases at J, with 13 bases in the middle. The length of the CDR3 is 14 residues. From germline, CDR1 is MDHEN and CDR2 SYDVKM. The CDR3 reads CASSDSGTGNTIYF. Written as DNA, the CDR3 is TGTGCCAGCAGCGATTCCGGGACAGGAAACACCATATATTTT. The full variable domain, its missing parts supplied by reference TRBV28 and TRBJ1-3, is DVKVTQSSRYLVKRTGEKVFLECVQDMDHENMFWYRQDPGLGLRLIYFSYDVKMKEKGDIPEGYSVSREKKERFSLILESASTNQTSMYLCASSDSGTGNTIYFGEGSWLTVV.